This TCR beta chain was profiled in a study of T cells in tumors after PD-1 blockade. The germline CDR1 and CDR2 sequences are SEHNR and FQNEAQ (reference sequence). CDR3 length equals 11 residues. The V and J ends lost 4 bases and 7 bases respectively, with 2 bases between them. Study conclusions and caveats: Some novel exhausted tumor clones appeared in pre-treatment blood, suggesting peripheral recruitment.

Tumor or blood genomic DNA was sequenced, with inputs of roughly 600 ng to 6,004 ng. Clones were read by immunoSEQ multiplex PCR, and TCRdb kept only the in-frame ones, dropping some. The sample has 15,000 to 20,000 clones, roughly 80% seen once. In its sample, this clone was seen a few times. The target antigen is unknown. Sequencing used PBMCs, obtained after anti-PD-1 therapy. V usage is TRBV7-9 and J usage is TRBJ1-6, with D uncertain. The sequence was collected from a human donor with advanced basal cell or squamous cell carcinoma (not recorded which). The CDR3 bases are TGTGCCAGCAGCTCAAATTCACCCCTCCACTTT. It translates to CASSSNSPLHF.